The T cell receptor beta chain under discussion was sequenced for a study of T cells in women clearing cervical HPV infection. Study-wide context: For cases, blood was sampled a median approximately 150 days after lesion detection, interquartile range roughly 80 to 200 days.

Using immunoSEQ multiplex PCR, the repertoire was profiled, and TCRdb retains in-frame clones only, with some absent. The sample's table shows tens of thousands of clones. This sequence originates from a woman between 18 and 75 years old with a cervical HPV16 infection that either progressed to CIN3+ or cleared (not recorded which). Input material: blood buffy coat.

CDR3 region: CATKPDPGHGYGYTF. Partial CDR3 DNA: TGTGCCACCAAACCCGATCCAGGGCATGGCTATGGC. The chain links TRBV19 to TRBJ1-2; a possible D gene is TRBD1 (5 bases). The read stops 3 residues short of the end of the CDR3; the missing end is completed from the germline J gene. Germline assignment: CDR1 LNHDA and CDR2 SQIVND (reference sequence). V was clipped by 10 bases and J by 4 bases, with 22 bases between them. The CDR3 length is 15 residues.